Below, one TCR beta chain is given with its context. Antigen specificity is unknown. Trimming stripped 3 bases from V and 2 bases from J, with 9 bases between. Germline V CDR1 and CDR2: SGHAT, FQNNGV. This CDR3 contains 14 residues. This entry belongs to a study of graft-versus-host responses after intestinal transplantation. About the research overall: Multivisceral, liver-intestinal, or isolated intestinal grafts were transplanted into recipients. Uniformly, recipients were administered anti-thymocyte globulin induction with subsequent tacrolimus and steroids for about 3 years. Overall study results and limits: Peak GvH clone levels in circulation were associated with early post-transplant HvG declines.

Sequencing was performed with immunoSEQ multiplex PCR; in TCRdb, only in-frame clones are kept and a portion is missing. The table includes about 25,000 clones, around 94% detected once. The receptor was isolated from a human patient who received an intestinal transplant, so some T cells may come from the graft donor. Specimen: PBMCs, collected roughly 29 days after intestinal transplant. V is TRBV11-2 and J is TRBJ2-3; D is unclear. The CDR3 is CASSFGSYTDTQYF. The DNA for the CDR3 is TGTGCCAGCAGCTTCGGATCGTACACAGATACGCAGTATTTT.